This TCR beta chain was captured in a study of cytomegalovirus exposure and HLA in healthy donors. Regarding the study as a whole: Reportedly, diagnosis of cytomegalovirus status by the classifier showed high specificity and sensitivity. Most TCRs appeared rarely, but some public TCRs recurred in many donors. In the roughly 120 validation repertoires, a later analysis found that first-cohort TCR clusters tended to co-occur.

The ends were cut back, 1 base at V and 3 bases at J, with 6 bases in the middle. Per the germline V gene, CDR1 is SGHDN and CDR2 is FVKESK. The CDR3 length is 13 residues. As for this clone: The antigen remains undetermined.

Only in-frame clones appear in the TCRdb table, and some are missing; sequencing was by immunoSEQ multiplex PCR. The profile shows more than 55,000 clones, about 93% of them singletons. This TCR was sampled from a woman aged 18-29 years in good health and CMV-seronegative. The V call is TRBV14, the J call TRBJ1-1; D is ambiguous. The sequencing input was PBMCs. The CDR3 region is CASSQVGYTEAFF. CDR3 bases: TGTGCCAGCAGCCAAGTTGGCTACACTGAAGCTTTCTTT.